This record covers a single T cell receptor (beta chain). Antigen unknown. The investigators reverse transcribed all of the isolated RNA, so they sequenced expressed TCRB transcripts. The study sequenced naive, central memory and regulatory T cell samples to an average of about 4 million reads. TCRdb's copy holds only in-frame clones and misses some; the assay was immunoSEQ multiplex PCR. The sample holds under 200,000 clones, around 10% seen once. This CDR3 has 12 amino acids. Germline loops: CDR1 GTSNPN, CDR2 SVGIG (reference sequence). The V end lost 8 bases, the J end lost 0 bases, and 11 bases lay between the germline ends. The entry originates in a study of beta chain features in type 1 diabetes. Across the whole study: Age, gender and cell yields were similar between patients and healthy donors. Study-wide findings and caveats: Compared to healthy donors, patients appeared to have naive, central memory and Treg TCRB repertoires that were more alike. Moderately but significantly shorter TCRB CDR3s were found in Type 1 diabetes patients in all four CD4+ subsets.

Sequenced material: central memory CD4+ T cells from blood. This chain joins TRBV30 and TRBJ2-7; D unclear. This clonotype originated in a man aged 25-45 years with type 1 diabetes. CDR3 protein: CAGGYASYEQYF. The CDR3 DNA reads as TGTGCCGGCGGCTATGCCTCCTACGAGCAGTACTTC.